Below, 2 T cell receptor beta chains from the same sample are listed, as sequenced in a study of blood T cell repertoires in COVID-19 (dated by TCRdb to the early 2020s). The method was the immunoSEQ multiplex PCR assay. TCRdb obtained this table from immuneACCESS and retained in-frame rearrangements with V and J assigned. These tables miss some clones; where compared with another copy, unresolved V genes account for less than half of the shortfall, and the remainder is unexplained. Here the sample has about 290,000 clones; around 90% occur a single time. The top ten constitute about 1.7% of the sample. Material: PBMCs or T cells enriched from blood (not recorded which). Receptors originate from a woman aged 40 to 55 who had recovered from COVID-19.

The rearrangement links TRBV5-4 to TRBJ1-2, with 7 bases fitting TRBD1. Germline-derived CDR1 and CDR2 are SGHNT and YYREEE (reference sequence). CDR3 length: 14 amino acids. Trimming cost V 5 bases and J 0 bases; bases outside gene matches: 4. The CDR3 DNA reads as TGTGCCAGCAGTCCGGGACAGACTAACTATGGCTACACCTTC. Translating it yields CASSPGQTNYGYTF.

This clone is a singleton in its sample. The chain is built from TRBV5-4 and TRBJ2-5; 12 bases align to TRBD2. There are 14 residues in the CDR3. CDR1 and CDR2 (germline): SGHNT, YYREEE (reference sequence). V lost 3 bases to trimming and J lost 4 bases; unmatched junction nucleotides: 1. In DNA, the CDR3 is TGTGCCAGCAGCTCGGGACTAGCGGGAGAGACCCAGTACTTC. Its translation: CASSSGLAGETQYF.